The rows below give T cell receptor beta chains drawn from one sample of a study of OX40 agonist ivuxolimab in advanced cancers. This table comes from immunoSEQ multiplex PCR, and its TCRdb copy is limited to in-frame clones, with some not included. Among about 28,000 clones, roughly four fifths were seen once, and the ten largest hold 21%. Sample: CD4+ or CD8+ T cells sorted from blood, taken in a trial of the OX40 agonist ivuxolimab. The origin of the receptors is an adult with an advanced solid tumor such as melanoma, head and neck, liver or kidney cancer. The CDR3 runs from the conserved cysteine through the conserved F or W. The D gene is left open where the match is weak. Where a row states a size, it is once, few, many or the class of an expanded clone; other rows omit it.

TRBJ1-2 | - | TRBV29-1 | - | CSVVGVHTYGYTF | TGCAGCGTTGTGGGGGTACACACGTATGGCTACACCTTC
TRBJ1-4 | - | TRBV7-9 | - | CASSLARQPAREKLFF | TGTGCCAGCAGCTTAGCTCGGCAGCCAGCAAGGGAAAAACTGTTTTTT
TRBJ2-7 | TRBD2 | TRBV27 | - | CASSPGTSGTPYEQYF | TGTGCCAGCAGTCCCGGGACTAGCGGGACCCCCTACGAGCAGTACTTC
TRBJ1-1 | - | TRBV5-4 | - | CASSSGTTNTEAFF | TGTGCCAGCAGCTCCGGGACAACGAACACTGAAGCTTTCTTT
TRBJ2-3 | TRBD1 | TRBV7-3 | - | CASSSGTGGLGDTQYF | TGTGCCAGCAGCTCCGGGACAGGGGGCCTGGGGGATACGCAGTATTTT
TRBJ1-6 | - | TRBV5-6 | once | CASSLRVSPLHF | TGTGCCAGCAGCTTGCGGGTGTCACCCCTCCACTTT
TRBJ2-4 | TRBD1 | TRBV19 | - | CASSGTALAKNIQYF | TGTGCCAGTAGTGGGACAGCCCTGGCCAAAAACATTCAGTACTTC
TRBJ1-5 | - | TRBV4-2 | - | CASSPMAGLNNQPQHF | TGTGCCAGCAGTCCAATGGCGGGACTGAACAATCAGCCCCAGCATTTT
TRBJ2-1 | - | TRBV7-9 | - | CASSLGPGNEQFF | TGTGCCAGCAGCTTAGGCCCAGGGAATGAGCAGTTCTTC
TRBJ2-2 | - | TRBV7-6 | - | CASSKNTGELFF | TGTGCCAGCAGCAAGAACACCGGGGAGCTGTTTTTT
TRBJ2-5 | TRBD1 | TRBV10-3 | - | CAIGDREGETQYF | TGTGCCATCGGGGACAGGGAGGGAGAGACCCAGTACTTC
TRBJ2-7 | - | TRBV19 | medium-sized | CASTPWAGSSEEQYF | TGTGCCAGTACCCCCTGGGCAGGGAGCTCGGAAGAGCAGTACTTC
TRBJ1-2 | - | TRBV21-1 | few | CASSKGVHGYTF | TGTGCCAGCAGCAAAGGGGTTCATGGCTACACCTTC
TRBJ2-3 | - | TRBV5-5 | - | CASSLGLGETDTQYF | TGTGCCAGCAGCTTGGGCCTAGGGGAGACAGATACGCAGTATTTT
TRBJ1-5 | TRBD1 | TRBV15 | - | CATSSELGRQGGNQPQHF | TGTGCCACCAGCAGCGAACTGGGACGGCAGGGGGGCAATCAGCCCCAGCATTTT
TRBJ2-7 | TRBD2 | TRBV11-2 | - | CASSISGSAYEQYF | TGTGCCAGCAGCATTAGCGGGAGTGCCTACGAGCAGTACTTC